Each of the 29 T cell receptor beta chains below was sequenced from the same sample in a study of T cells in Graves' hyperthyroidism and ophthalmopathy. TCR beta CDR3 region amplification was performed from RNA transcripts. Primed by the HTBI set, a first-round RT-PCR was run on the TCR CDR3. MiXCR, applied by TCRdb to the multiplex PCR reads, yields one record per CDR3 protein. Of 370,000 or so distinct CDR3 sequences in the sample, approximately 13% were seen once. The sample consisted of blood. The receptors derive from a man aged 25 to 45 with Graves' hyperthyroidism that later progressed to Graves' ophthalmopathy.

This clonotype was picked up many times. This chain uses TRBV3-1 with TRBJ2-3; D is undetermined. Trimming removed 3 bases from V and 11 bases from J, with 15 bases in between. CDR1 is LGHDT, CDR2 YNNKEL, per germline (reference sequence). This CDR3 has 13 residues. CDR3 protein: CASSQLRPPQQYF. Here the CDR3 DNA reads TGTGCCAGCAGCCAGTTAAGACCTCCTCAGCAGTATTTT.

This clonotype was seen a handful of times. The V call is TRBV7-9, the J call TRBJ2-7, with 8 bases lining up with TRBD1. Looked up from germline, CDR1 is SEHNR and CDR2 is FQNEAQ (reference sequence). The CDR3 sequence is 17 residues long. V gave up 0 bases and J gave up 5 bases; unmatched junction bases: 12. This CDR3 is CASSLALRRTGTDEQYF. Here the CDR3 DNA reads TGTGCCAGCAGCTTAGCGTTAAGGAGGACAGGGACCGACGAGCAGTACTTC. The full variable domain, its missing parts supplied by reference TRBV7-9 and TRBJ2-7, is DTGVSQNPRHKITKRGQNVTFRCDPISEHNRLYWYRQTLGQGPEFLTYFQNEAQLEKSRLLSDRFSAERPKGSFSTLEIQRTEQGDSAMYLCASSLALRRTGTDEQYFGPGTRLTVT.

This chain joins TRBV5-4 and TRBJ2-1, with a tentative D call TRBD1 (6 bases). CDR1 is SGHNT and CDR2 is YYREEE in the germline V gene (reference sequence). The germline V and J ends were trimmed by 2 bases and 5 bases, with 14 bases remaining between them. This CDR3 spans 15 amino acids. Here the CDR3 DNA reads TGTGCCAGCAGCTTCACCGGACAGTTAGACAATGAGCAGTTCTTC. Its protein is CASSFTGQLDNEQFF.

This clonotype appeared many times. This chain joins TRBV28 and TRBJ2-5, with 7 positions matching TRBD2. The V gene's germline CDR1 is MDHEN and CDR2 SYDVKM. V dropped 4 bases and J dropped 5; count of bases not matched to a gene: 10. The CDR3 length is 15 residues. The CDR3 sequence: CASSSRGAGDETQYF. The CDR3 coding sequence is TGTGCCAGCAGTTCTCGCGGGGCGGGGGACGAGACCCAGTACTTC. Full variable domain (rest looked up from reference TRBV28 and TRBJ2-5): DVKVTQSSRYLVKRTGEKVFLECVQDMDHENMFWYRQDPGLGLRLIYFSYDVKMKEKGDIPEGYSVSREKKERFSLILESASTNQTSMYLCASSSRGAGDETQYFGPGTRLLVL.

This clonotype was recorded many times. The gene calls are TRBV6-1 and TRBJ2-3; 7 bases align to TRBD2. Losses at the gene ends were 2 bases for V and 0 bases for J; bases not matched to a gene: 8. Germline CDR1 MNHNS, CDR2 SASEGT. This CDR3 contains 17 residues. The CDR3 DNA follows: TGTGCCAGCAGTGAATTCTTTGCGGGGGTAAGCACAGATACGCAGTATTTT. Encoded protein: CASSEFFAGVSTDTQYF.

Ten or more counts support this clonotype. J is TRBJ1-4 and V is TRBV7-6; D unclear. In germline, CDR1 is SGHVS, CDR2 FNYEAQ. Trimming shortened V by 5 bases and J by 2 bases, and 9 bases separated the two germline ends. CDR3 length equals 14 residues. In DNA form, the CDR3 reads TGTGCCAGCAGCCCACATGACACTAATGAAAAACTGTTTTTT. This translates into CASSPHDTNEKLFF.

This clonotype was seen ten or more times. The chain carries TRBV2 and TRBJ1-1, with 9 positions matching TRBD1. Per the germline V gene, CDR1 is SNHLY and CDR2 is FYNNEI. With V trimmed by 2 bases and J by 0 bases, 1 base remained unmatched. The CDR3 extends over 15 amino acids. CDR3 residues: CASSENRGLNTEAFF. As DNA, the CDR3 is TGTGCCAGCAGTGAAAACAGGGGGCTGAACACTGAAGCTTTCTTT.

This clonotype was observed at least ten times. The chain combines TRBV5-6 with TRBJ2-3; D remains ambiguous. Trimming removed 0 bases at V and 4 bases at J, with 3 bases between. Germline V lookup: CDR1 SGHDT, CDR2 YYEEEE. This CDR3 contains 12 residues. CDR3 amino acids: CASSLVADTQYF. For the CDR3, the DNA is TGTGCCAGCAGCTTGGTAGCAGATACGCAGTATTTT.

This clonotype was seen a few times. The chain recombines TRBV7-6 with TRBJ1-4; TRBD1 agrees at 10 bases. The CDR3 is 18 amino acids. The J segment lost 0 bases and the V segment lost 4 bases, leaving 8 bases of the junction unmatched. The germline gives CDR1 SGHVS, CDR2 FNYEAQ. This CDR3 reads CASSSYGGTGATNEKLFF. CDR3 nucleotide sequence: TGTGCCAGCAGCTCGTACGGTGGGACAGGGGCAACTAATGAAAAACTGTTTTTT.

At least ten counts were recorded for this clonotype. The chain has TRBV6-5 and TRBJ2-2; 8 nucleotides align to TRBD1. The V gene end was trimmed by 4 bases and the J gene end by 7 bases; junction bases not matched to a gene: 11. The germline gives CDR1 MNHEY, CDR2 SVGAGI. The CDR3 runs 16 residues. The CDR3 DNA is TGTGCCAGCAGTTCCCCCGGGACAGGCGGTGTCGGGGAGCTGTTTTTT. This translates into CASSSPGTGGVGELFF.

At least ten counts were recorded for this clonotype. The chain combines TRBV7-4 with TRBJ1-2; 7 positions agree with TRBD1. The J segment lost 1 base and the V segment lost 5 bases, leaving 10 bases of the junction unmatched. Germline V gene data show CDR1 as SGHVT and CDR2 as SQSDAQ. This CDR3 has 16 amino acids. The CDR3 region is CASSQRGQERNYGYTF. In nucleotides, the CDR3 is TGTGCCAGCAGCCAGAGAGGACAGGAGCGTAACTATGGCTACACCTTC.

This clonotype was recorded many times. The chain carries TRBV12-3 or TRBV12-4 and TRBJ2-1, with TRBD1 matching over 7 bases. This CDR3 is built from 13 residues. The trim removed 6 bases at V and 2 bases at J, leaving 1 base unmatched. CDR3 loop: CASRDRTYNEQFF. CDR3 bases: TGTGCCAGCAGGGACAGGACCTACAATGAGCAGTTCTTC.

This clonotype was detected ten times or more. The chain has TRBV6-6 and TRBJ2-7; possible D gene TRBD2, 5 bases. Germline V CDR1 and CDR2: MNHNY, SVGAGI (reference sequence). The ends were cut back, 2 bases at V and 0 bases at J, with 14 bases in the middle. The CDR3 consists of 16 residues. The CDR3 region is CASSYVPPGSSYEQYF. The CDR3 DNA reads TGTGCCAGCAGTTACGTGCCCCCGGGGAGCTCCTACGAGCAGTACTTC.

The rearrangement joins TRBV28 to TRBJ1-2; D is unclear. V was pared by 4 bases and J by 4 bases, with 13 bases between. The germline V gene encodes CDR1 MDHEN and CDR2 SYDVKM. The CDR3 length is 14 residues. In nucleotides, the CDR3 is TGTGCCAGCAGTTCCCTGACGGAATCCTATGGCTACACCTTC. Translated: CASSSLTESYGYTF.

The CDR3 sequence: CASSSGKEKLFF. In DNA form, the CDR3 reads TGTGCCAGCAGCTCAGGGAAGGAAAAACTGTTTTTT. This sequence joins TRBV7-9 and TRBJ1-4, with TRBD1 as a possible D gene (5 bases). The CDR3 is 12 amino acids. Trimming removed 4 bases at V and 8 bases at J, with 8 bases between. Germline values: CDR1 SEHNR, CDR2 FQNEAQ (reference sequence).

There are many counts of this clonotype. This chain connects TRBV2 to TRBJ1-6; 7 bases line up with TRBD1. V trimming: 6 bases; J trimming: 7 bases; junction bases outside the gene matches: 9. The germline gives CDR1 SNHLY, CDR2 FYNNEI. CDR3 size: 15 residues. The CDR3 protein is CASRSLGTANSPLHF. Here the CDR3 DNA reads TGTGCCAGCAGATCACTGGGGACAGCAAATTCACCCCTCCACTTT.

The chain links TRBV2 to TRBJ1-4; a possible D gene is TRBD1 (5 bases). The germline V and J ends were trimmed by 11 bases and 5 bases, with 12 bases remaining between them. CDR1 is SNHLY, CDR2 FYNNEI, per germline. CDR3 length equals 12 residues. The CDR3 DNA is TGTGCCCGAGGCCCAGGGAATGAAAAACTGTTTTTT. Its translation is CARGPGNEKLFF.

V gene TRBV7-2 combines with J gene TRBJ2-3; D gene uncertain. V dropped 3 bases and J dropped 5 bases, with 9 bases sitting between them. This CDR3 is 13 amino acids long. Germline assignment: CDR1 SGHTA and CDR2 FQGNSA. The DNA of the CDR3 is TGTGCCAGCAGCTTTGGAAGAGTAGATACGCAGTATTTT. Translating gives CASSFGRVDTQYF.

Ten or more counts support this clonotype. The gene calls are TRBV12-3 or TRBV12-4 and TRBJ2-2, with 12 bases matching TRBD1. The CDR3 spans 16 residues. With 5 bases clipped from V and 7 bases from J, the junction kept 8 bases outside the gene matches. The CDR3 nucleotides read TGTGCCAGCAGTCCAAGTGGGACAGGGGGCATCGGGGAGCTGTTTTTT. This codes for CASSPSGTGGIGELFF.

There are a few counts of this clonotype. The CDR3 protein is CASSLALSRGGKDTQYF. Here the CDR3 DNA reads TGCGCCAGCAGCTTGGCCCTTAGCCGGGGGGGTAAAGATACGCAGTATTTT. The chain links TRBV5-1 to TRBJ2-3, with TRBD2 identical over 8 bases. The V and J ends lost 0 bases and 5 bases, in that order; junction bases with no gene match: 11. This CDR3 has 17 residues. The germline V gene encodes CDR1 SGHRS and CDR2 YFSETQ.

This clonotype came up a few times. The V call is TRBV9, the J call TRBJ2-7, with D perhaps being TRBD1 or TRBD2 (5 bases each). The V gene lost 3 bases and the J gene lost 0 bases, with 13 bases spanning the gap. The V gene's germline CDR1 is SGDLS and CDR2 YYNGEE. The CDR3 length is 15 residues. CDR3 amino acids: CASSAGTSSSYEQYF. As DNA, the CDR3 is TGTGCCAGCAGCGCCGGGACGTCGAGCTCCTACGAGCAGTACTTC.

The chain links TRBV3-1 to TRBJ1-1, with 11 positions matching TRBD1. V shed 5 bases and J 0 bases; nucleotides not matched to a gene: 8. The CDR3 consists of 17 residues. In germline, CDR1 is LGHDT, CDR2 YNNKEL (reference sequence). The CDR3 DNA is TGTGCCAGCAGCTCTCCGGGACAGGGGGGGGTGAACACTGAAGCTTTCTTT. This gives the protein CASSSPGQGGVNTEAFF.

This clonotype has ten or more counts. The chain carries TRBV6-1 and TRBJ2-1, with 7 bases fitting TRBD1. Germline V gene sequence: CDR1 MNHNS, CDR2 SASEGT. The CDR3 loop spans 14 amino acids. V trimming: 7 bases; J trimming: 2 bases; junction bases outside the gene matches: 5. In DNA, the CDR3 is TGTGCCAGCACCCCCGGACAGGCCTACAATGAGCAGTTCTTC. It encodes CASTPGQAYNEQFF.

This clonotype has a handful of counts. The CDR3 reads CAWSLGAINEKLFF. CDR3 nucleotides: TGTGCCTGGAGTTTGGGGGCCATTAATGAAAAACTGTTTTTT. The chain recombines TRBV30 with TRBJ1-4, with a possible D match to TRBD1 (6 bases). Trimming removed 2 bases at V and 4 bases at J, with 11 bases between. The CDR3 is made up of 14 amino acids. In germline, CDR1 is GTSNPN, CDR2 SVGIG (reference sequence).

This clonotype was seen a few times. The chain joins TRBV5-1 to TRBJ2-1; the D is unclear. The CDR3 has 17 amino acids. Germline V gene data show CDR1 as SGHRS and CDR2 as YFSETQ. Trimming left V 3 bases short and J 3 bases short, with 19 bases between. CDR3 amino acids: CASSSQIRNGFYNEQFF. DNA of the CDR3: TGCGCCAGCAGCTCCCAAATCCGAAACGGGTTCTACAATGAGCAGTTCTTC.

This clonotype was counted at least ten times. The V and J genes are TRBV20-1 and TRBJ2-5; D is uncertain. CDR1 is DFQATT and CDR2 is SNEGSKA in the germline V gene (reference sequence). The CDR3 has 13 amino acids. Trimming cost V 6 bases and J 1 base, with 12 bases left between them. The CDR3 DNA follows: TGCAGTGCACCTAGGACGTCCCAAGAGACCCAGTACTTC. Translating gives CSAPRTSQETQYF.

The chain carries TRBV19 and TRBJ1-5; 7 bases agree with TRBD1. The V gene's germline CDR1 is LNHDA and CDR2 SQIVND (reference sequence). V shed 4 bases, J shed 5 bases, and the junction held 5 bases outside the gene matches. The CDR3 is 14 residues long. CDR3 coding DNA: TGTGCCAGTAGTACCAGGGGGGCGCATCAGCCCCAGCATTTT. Its translation: CASSTRGAHQPQHF.

This clonotype was counted ten times or more. The chain joins TRBV13 to TRBJ1-1; D may be TRBD1 (6 bases). This CDR3 is built from 15 residues. V dropped 5 bases and J dropped 3 bases, with 16 bases sitting between them. Germline lookup yields CDR1 PRHDT and CDR2 FYEKMQ (reference sequence). DNA for the CDR3: TGTGCCAGCAGCCCGGGGGGGGCCCTGGACACTGAAGCTTTCTTT. It is translated as CASSPGGALDTEAFF.

Many counts were recorded for this clonotype. This rearrangement joins TRBV2 to TRBJ1-1; D ambiguous. CDR3 length: 12 residues. CDR1 and CDR2 from the germline V gene are SNHLY and FYNNEI. V was shortened by 6 bases and J by 2 bases, with 7 bases between the two germline ends. CDR3: CASSPLNTEAFF. The CDR3 DNA is TGTGCCAGCAGCCCCTTAAACACTGAAGCTTTCTTT.